This TCR beta chain was documented in a study of early T cells in non-severe SARS-CoV-2 infection. The overall study: Chains from this unsorted whole-blood bulk RNA could not be paired.

The TCR library protocol attached unique molecular identifiers to the individual cDNA molecules. Using its own MiXCR run on the 5' RACE reads, TCRdb lists one record per CDR3 protein. This table holds tens of thousands of distinct CDR3 sequences, 3% to 4% found once. This clonotype was counted many times. No antigen is known for it. The study, taken as a whole, reports: Anti-spike CD8 responses were favored by VDJdb matching, which missed private and CD4 specificities.

Germline V gives CDR1 SGHNT, CDR2 YYREEE (reference sequence). The CDR3 spans 14 residues. Trimming left V 4 bases short and J 1 base short, with 11 bases between. The chain uses TRBV5-4 and TRBJ1-1; TRBD1 might be the D (6 bases). The sequenced sample consisted of whole blood. The source of this sequence is an adult who was a healthcare worker with PCR-confirmed SARS-CoV-2 infection or an uninfected control (not recorded which). The CDR3, as DNA: TGTGCCAGCAGCACGCGGACAGCGAACACTGAAGCTTTCTTT. As protein: CASSTRTANTEAFF.